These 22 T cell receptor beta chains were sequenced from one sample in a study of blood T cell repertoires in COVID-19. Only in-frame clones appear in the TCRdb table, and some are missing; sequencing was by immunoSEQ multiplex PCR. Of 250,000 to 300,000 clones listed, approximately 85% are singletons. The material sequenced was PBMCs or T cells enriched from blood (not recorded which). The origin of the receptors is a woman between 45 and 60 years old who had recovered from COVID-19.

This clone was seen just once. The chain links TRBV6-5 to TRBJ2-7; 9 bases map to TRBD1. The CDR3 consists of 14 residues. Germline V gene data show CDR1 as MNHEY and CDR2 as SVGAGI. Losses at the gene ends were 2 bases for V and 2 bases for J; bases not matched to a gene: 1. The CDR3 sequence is CASSYGTGTYEQYF. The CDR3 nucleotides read TGTGCCAGCAGTTACGGGACAGGGACCTACGAGCAGTACTTC.

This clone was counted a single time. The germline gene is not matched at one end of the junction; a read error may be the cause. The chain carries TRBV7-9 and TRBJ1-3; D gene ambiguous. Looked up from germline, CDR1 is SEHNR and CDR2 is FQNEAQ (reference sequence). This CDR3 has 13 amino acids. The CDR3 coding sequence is TGTGCCAGCAGTTTAGACCAGGGAAACACCATATATTTT. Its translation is CASSLDQGNTIYF.

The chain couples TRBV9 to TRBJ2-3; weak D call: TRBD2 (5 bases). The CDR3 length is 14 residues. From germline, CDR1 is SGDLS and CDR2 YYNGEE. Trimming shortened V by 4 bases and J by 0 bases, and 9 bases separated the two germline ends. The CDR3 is CASSSGVSTDTQYF. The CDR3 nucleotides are TGTGCCAGCAGCTCCGGGGTTAGCACAGATACGCAGTATTTT.

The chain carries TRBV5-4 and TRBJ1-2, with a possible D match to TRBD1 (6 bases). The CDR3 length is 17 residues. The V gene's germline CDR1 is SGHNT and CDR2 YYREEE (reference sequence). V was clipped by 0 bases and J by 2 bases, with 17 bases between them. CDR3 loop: CASSLGLPGHTNYGYTF. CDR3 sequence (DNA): TGTGCCAGCAGCTTGGGGCTTCCGGGACACACCAACTATGGCTACACCTTC. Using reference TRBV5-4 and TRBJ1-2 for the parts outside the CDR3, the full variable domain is ETGVTQSPTHLIKTRGQQVTLRCSSQSGHNTVSWYQQALGQGPQFIFQYYREEENGRGNFPPRFSGLQFPNYSSELNVNALELDDSALYLCASSLGLPGHTNYGYTFGSGTRLTVV.

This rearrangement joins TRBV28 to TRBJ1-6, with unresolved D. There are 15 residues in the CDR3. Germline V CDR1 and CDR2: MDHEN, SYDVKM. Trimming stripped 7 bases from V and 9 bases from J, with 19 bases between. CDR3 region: CASTSTREGSSPLHF. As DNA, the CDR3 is TGTGCCAGCACCTCGACCCGGGAGGGTAGTTCACCCCTCCACTTT.

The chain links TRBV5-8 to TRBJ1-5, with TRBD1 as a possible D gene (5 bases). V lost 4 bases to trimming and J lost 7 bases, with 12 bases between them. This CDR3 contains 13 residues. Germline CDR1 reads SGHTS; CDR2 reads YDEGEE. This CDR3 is CASSHTGNQPQHF. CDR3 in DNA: TGTGCCAGCAGCCATACAGGAAACCAGCCCCAGCATTTT.

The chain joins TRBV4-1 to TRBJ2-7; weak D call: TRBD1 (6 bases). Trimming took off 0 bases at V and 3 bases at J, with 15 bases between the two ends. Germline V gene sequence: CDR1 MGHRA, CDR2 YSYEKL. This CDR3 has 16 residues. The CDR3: CASSQELGTLSYEQYF. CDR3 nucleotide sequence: TGCGCCAGCAGCCAAGAACTGGGGACATTGAGCTACGAGCAGTACTTC.

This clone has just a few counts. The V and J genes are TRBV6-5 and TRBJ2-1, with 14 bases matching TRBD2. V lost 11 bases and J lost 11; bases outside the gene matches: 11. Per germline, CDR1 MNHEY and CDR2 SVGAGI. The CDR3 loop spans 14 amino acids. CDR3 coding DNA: TGTGCCTCCTCTCTCGGGACTAGCGGGAGTAAGCAGTTCTTC. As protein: CASSLGTSGSKQFF.

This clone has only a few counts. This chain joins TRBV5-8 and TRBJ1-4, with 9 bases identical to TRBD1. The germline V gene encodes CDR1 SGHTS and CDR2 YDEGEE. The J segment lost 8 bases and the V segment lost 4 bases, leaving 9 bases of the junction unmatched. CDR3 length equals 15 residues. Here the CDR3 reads CASSPGSTGGEKLFF. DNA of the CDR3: TGTGCCAGCAGCCCCGGAAGTACAGGGGGCGAAAAACTGTTTTTT.

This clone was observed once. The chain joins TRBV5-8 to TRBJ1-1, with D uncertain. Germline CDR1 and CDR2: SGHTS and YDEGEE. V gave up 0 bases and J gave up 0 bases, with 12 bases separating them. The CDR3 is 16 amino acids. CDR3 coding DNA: TGTGCCAGCAGCTTGGTAACCGGGGTCATGAACACTGAAGCTTTCTTT. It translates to CASSLVTGVMNTEAFF. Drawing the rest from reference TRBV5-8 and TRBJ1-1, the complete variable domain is EAGVTQSPTHLIKTRGQQATLRCSPISGHTSVYWYQQALGLGLQFLLWYDEGEERNRGNFPPRFSGRQFPNYSSELNVNALELEDSALYLCASSLVTGVMNTEAFFGQGTRLTVV.

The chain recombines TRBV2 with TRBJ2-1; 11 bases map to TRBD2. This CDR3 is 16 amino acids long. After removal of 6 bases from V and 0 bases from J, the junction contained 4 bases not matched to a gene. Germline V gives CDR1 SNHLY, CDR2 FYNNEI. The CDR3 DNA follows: TGTGCCAGCAGCCTAGCGGGGGGAAGCTCCTACAATGAGCAGTTCTTC. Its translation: CASSLAGGSSYNEQFF.

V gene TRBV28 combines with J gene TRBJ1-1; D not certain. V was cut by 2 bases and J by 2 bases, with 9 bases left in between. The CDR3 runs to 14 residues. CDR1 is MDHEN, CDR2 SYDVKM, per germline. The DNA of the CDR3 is TGTGCCAGCAGTTTAATTACATTTAACACTGAAGCTTTCTTT. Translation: CASSLITFNTEAFF.

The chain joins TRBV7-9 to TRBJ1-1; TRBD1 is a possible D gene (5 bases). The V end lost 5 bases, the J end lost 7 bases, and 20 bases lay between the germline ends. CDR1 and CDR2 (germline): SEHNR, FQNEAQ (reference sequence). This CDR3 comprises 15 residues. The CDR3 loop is CASSTGGGRVGEAFF. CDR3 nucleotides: TGTGCCAGCAGCACCGGCGGGGGTAGGGTGGGTGAAGCTTTCTTT.

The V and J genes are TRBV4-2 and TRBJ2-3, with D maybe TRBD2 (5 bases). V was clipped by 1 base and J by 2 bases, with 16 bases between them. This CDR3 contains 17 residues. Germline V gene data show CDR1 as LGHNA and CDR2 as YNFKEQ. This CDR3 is CASSQAPGRADTDTQYF. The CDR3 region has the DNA TGTGCCAGCAGCCAAGCCCCCGGGCGGGCGGACACAGATACGCAGTATTTT.

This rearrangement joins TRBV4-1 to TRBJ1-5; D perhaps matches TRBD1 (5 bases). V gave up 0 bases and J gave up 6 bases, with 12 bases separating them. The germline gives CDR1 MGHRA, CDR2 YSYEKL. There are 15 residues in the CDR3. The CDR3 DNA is TGCGCCAGCAGCCAAGATCCCGGGAGGGGTCAGCCCCAGCATTTT. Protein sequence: CASSQDPGRGQPQHF.

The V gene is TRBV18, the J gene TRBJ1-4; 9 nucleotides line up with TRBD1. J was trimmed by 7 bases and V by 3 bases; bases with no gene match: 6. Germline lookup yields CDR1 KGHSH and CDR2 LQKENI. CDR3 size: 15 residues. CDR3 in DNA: TGTGCCAGCTCACCCGGACAGGGGATCAGTGAAAAACTGTTTTTT. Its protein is CASSPGQGISEKLFF.

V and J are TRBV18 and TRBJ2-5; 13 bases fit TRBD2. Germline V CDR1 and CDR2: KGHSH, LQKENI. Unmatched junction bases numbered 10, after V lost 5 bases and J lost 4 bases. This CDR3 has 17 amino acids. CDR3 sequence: CASSTGLAGAGGETQYF. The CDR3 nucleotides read TGTGCCAGCTCAACTGGACTAGCGGGAGCAGGAGGAGAGACCCAGTACTTC.

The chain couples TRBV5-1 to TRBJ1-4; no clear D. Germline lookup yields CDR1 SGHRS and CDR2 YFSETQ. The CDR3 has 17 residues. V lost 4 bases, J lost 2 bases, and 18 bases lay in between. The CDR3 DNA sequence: TGCGCCAGCAGCCCAGGAACCCAGGCGGGTACTAATGAAAAACTGTTTTTT. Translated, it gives CASSPGTQAGTNEKLFF. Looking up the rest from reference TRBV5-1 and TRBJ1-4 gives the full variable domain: KAGVTQTPRYLIKTRGQQVTLSCSPISGHRSVSWYQQTPGQGLQFLFEYFSETQRNKGNFPGRFSGRQFSNSRSEMNVSTLELGDSALYLCASSPGTQAGTNEKLFFGSGTQLSVL.

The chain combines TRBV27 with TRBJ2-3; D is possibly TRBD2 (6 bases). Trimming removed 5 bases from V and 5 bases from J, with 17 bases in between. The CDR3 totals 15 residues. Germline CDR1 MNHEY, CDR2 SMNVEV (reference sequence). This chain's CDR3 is CASSRPGLGRDTQYF. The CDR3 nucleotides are TGTGCCAGCAGTCGTCCGGGACTTGGGCGAGATACGCAGTATTTT.

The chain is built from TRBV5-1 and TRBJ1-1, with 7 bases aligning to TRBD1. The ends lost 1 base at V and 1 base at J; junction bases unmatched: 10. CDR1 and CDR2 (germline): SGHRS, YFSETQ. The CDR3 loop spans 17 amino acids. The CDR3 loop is CASSLNPGGTGNTEAFF. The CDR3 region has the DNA TGCGCCAGCAGCTTGAACCCAGGGGGTACCGGGAACACTGAAGCTTTCTTT. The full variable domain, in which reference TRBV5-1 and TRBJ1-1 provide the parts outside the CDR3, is KAGVTQTPRYLIKTRGQQVTLSCSPISGHRSVSWYQQTPGQGLQFLFEYFSETQRNKGNFPGRFSGRQFSNSRSEMNVSTLELGDSALYLCASSLNPGGTGNTEAFFGQGTRLTVV.

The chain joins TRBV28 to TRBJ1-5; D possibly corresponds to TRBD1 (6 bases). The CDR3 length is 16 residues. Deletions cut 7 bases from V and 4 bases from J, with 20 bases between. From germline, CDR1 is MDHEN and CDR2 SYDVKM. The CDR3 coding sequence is TGTGCCAGCAACAACGGGGGGTTTAGGGGGAATCAGCCCCAGCATTTT. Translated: CASNNGGFRGNQPQHF.

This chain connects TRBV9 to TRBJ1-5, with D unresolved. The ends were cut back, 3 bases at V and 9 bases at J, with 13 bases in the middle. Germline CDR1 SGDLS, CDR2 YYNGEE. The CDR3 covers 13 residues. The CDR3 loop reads CASSGGNLGPQHF. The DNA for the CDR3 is TGTGCCAGCAGCGGAGGGAACCTAGGGCCCCAGCATTTT.